This T cell receptor (beta chain) is from a study of blood T cell repertoires in COVID-19. At the level of the study: Sites across the United States, Italy and Spain contributed samples from acute and convalescent COVID-19. In each case, the material was cDNA or gDNA derived from T cells, B-cell-depleted T cells, or PBMCs.

Original processing notes: Nucleated cell number was recorded as an estimate derived from reference gene primer amplification. Clones were read by immunoSEQ multiplex PCR, and TCRdb kept only the in-frame ones, dropping some. That table furnishes V, J and clone size, whereas the DNA furnished D and trimming. The data hold 100,000 to 150,000 clones, with around nine tenths observed a single time. J was trimmed by 1 base and V by 1 base; bases with no gene match: 3. Germline V gene sequence: CDR1 SGHVS, CDR2 FQNEAQ. This CDR3 is built from 15 residues. This chain links TRBV7-8 with TRBJ2-7, with TRBD1 identical over 8 bases. This sequence originates from a man aged 50 or older with acute or convalescent COVID-19. The sample consisted of peripheral blood. CDR3 residues: CASSLVDRASYEQYF. CDR3 nucleotides: TGTGCCAGCAGCTTAGTGGACAGGGCTTCCTACGAGCAGTACTTC.